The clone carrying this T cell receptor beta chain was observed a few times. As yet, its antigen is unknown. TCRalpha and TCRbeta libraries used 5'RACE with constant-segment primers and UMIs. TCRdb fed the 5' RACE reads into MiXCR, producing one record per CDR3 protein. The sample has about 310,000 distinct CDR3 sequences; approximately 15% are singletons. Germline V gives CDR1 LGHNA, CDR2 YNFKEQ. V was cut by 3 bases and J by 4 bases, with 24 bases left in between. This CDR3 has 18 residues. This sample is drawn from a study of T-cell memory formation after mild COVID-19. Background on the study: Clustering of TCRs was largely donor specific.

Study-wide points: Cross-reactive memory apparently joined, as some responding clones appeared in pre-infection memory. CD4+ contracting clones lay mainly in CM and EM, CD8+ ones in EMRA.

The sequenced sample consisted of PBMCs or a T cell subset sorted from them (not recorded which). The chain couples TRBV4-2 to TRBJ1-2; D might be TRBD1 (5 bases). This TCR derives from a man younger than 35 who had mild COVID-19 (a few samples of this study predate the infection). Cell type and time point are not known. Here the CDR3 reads CASSQTVGGLERSYGYTF. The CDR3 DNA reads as TGTGCCAGCAGCCAGACCGTCGGGGGTCTCGAGAGGTCCTATGGCTACACCTTC.